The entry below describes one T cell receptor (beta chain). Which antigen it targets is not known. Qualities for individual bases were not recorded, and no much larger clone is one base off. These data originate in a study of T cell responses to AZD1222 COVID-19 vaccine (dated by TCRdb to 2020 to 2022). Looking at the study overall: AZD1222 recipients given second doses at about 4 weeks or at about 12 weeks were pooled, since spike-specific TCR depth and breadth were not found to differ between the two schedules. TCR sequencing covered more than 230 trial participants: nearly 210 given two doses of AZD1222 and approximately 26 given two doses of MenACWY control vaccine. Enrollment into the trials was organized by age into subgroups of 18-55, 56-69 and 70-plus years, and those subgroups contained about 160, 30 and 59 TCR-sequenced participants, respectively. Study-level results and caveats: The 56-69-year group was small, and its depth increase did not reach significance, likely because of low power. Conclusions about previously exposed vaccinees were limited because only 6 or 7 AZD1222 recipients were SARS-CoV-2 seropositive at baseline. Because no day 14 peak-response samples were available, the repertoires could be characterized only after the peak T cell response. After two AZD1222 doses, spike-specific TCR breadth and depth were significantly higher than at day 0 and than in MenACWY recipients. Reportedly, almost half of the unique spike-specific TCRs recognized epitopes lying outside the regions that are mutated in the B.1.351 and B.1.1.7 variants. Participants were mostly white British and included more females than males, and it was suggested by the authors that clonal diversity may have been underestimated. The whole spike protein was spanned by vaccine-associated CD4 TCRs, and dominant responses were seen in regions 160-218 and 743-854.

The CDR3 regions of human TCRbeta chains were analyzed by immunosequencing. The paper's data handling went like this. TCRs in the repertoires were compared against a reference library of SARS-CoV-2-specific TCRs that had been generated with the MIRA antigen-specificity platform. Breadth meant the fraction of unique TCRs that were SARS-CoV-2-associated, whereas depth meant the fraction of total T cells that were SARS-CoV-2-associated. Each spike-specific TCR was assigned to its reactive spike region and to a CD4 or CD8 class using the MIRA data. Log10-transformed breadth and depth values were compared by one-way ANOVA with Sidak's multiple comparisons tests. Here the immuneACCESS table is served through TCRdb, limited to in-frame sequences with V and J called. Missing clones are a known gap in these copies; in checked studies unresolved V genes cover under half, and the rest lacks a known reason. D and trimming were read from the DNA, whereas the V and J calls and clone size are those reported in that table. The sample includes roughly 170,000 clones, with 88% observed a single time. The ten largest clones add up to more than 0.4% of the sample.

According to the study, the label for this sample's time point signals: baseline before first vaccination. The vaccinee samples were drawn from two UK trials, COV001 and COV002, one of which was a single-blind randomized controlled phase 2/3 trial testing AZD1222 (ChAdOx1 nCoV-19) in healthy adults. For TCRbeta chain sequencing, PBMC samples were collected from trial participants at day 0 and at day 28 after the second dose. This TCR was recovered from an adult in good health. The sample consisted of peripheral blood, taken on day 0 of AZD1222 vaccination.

The CDR3 amino acid sequence is: CASSLGGNSGNTIYF. The nucleotide sequence is given as TGTGCCAGCAGCTTAGGGGGGAACTCTGGAAACACCATATATTTT. The sequence links TRBV7-2 to TRBJ1-3; a tentative D call is TRBD1 (5 bases match). V is clipped by 1 base and J by 0 bases, and the sequence between their germline boundaries is 7 bases long. The CDR3, from cysteine to phenylalanine, totals 15 residues. Just the 45-base CDR3 DNA is kept, in frame starting at base 1. According to the germline V gene, CDR1 reads SGHTA and CDR2 reads FQGNSA. Full variable domain (CDR3 extended with the reference TRBV7-2 and TRBJ1-3 proteins): GAGVSQSPSNKVTEKGKDVELRCDPISGHTALYWYRQSLGQGLEFLIYFQGNSAPDKSGLPSDRFSAERTGGSVSTLTIQRTQQEDSAVYLCASSLGGNSGNTIYFGEGSWLTVV.